Below are 2 T cell receptor beta chains sequenced from a single sample in a study of Graves' ophthalmopathy and Graves' hyperthyroidism. Scientists amplified the TCR beta CDR3 regions from RNA transcripts. A first-round RT-PCR used HTBI primers, followed by a second-round multiplex PCR. TCRdb redid the calling of the multiplex PCR reads with MiXCR, one entry per CDR3 protein. The table shows approximately 160,000 distinct CDR3 sequences, with around 39% occurring only once. Sequenced: peripheral blood. The origin of the receptors is a man aged 25-45 years with Graves' ophthalmopathy.

The chain employs TRBV6-1 and TRBJ1-2, with 7 bases matching TRBD1. The CDR3 sequence is 16 residues long. V lost 4 bases, J lost 0 bases, and 8 bases stayed unmatched. CDR1 is MNHNS, CDR2 SASEGT, per germline. The CDR3 DNA reads as TGTGCCAGCAGTGTAGACGGGACAGAGCCTAACTATGGCTACACCTTC. Encoded protein: CASSVDGTEPNYGYTF.

In this sample, this clonotype turned up many times. This sequence joins TRBV11-2 and TRBJ2-7; TRBD1 aligns across 7 bases. The V and J ends lost 5 bases and 4 bases, in that order; junction bases with no gene match: 8. The CDR3 is made up of 14 amino acids. Germline CDR1 reads SGHAT; CDR2 reads FQNNGV. CDR3 bases: TGTGCCAGCAGCATGAGACAGGGTACTTACGAGCAGTACTTC. It codes for CASSMRQGTYEQYF.